Included here is one T cell receptor (beta chain) sequence, with context. In the original analysis: Amplified reference gene primers provided the basis for estimating nucleated cell counts. Only in-frame clones appear in the TCRdb table, and some are missing; sequencing was by immunoSEQ multiplex PCR. The DNA gave D and trimming, while V, J and clone size come from that table. The sample yields 200,000 to 250,000 clones, less than 90% seen once. The record originates from a study of blood T cell repertoires in COVID-19. The wider study: Donors in the United States, Italy and Spain gave samples during acute or convalescent COVID-19.

The CDR3 runs to 17 residues. The ends were cut back, 0 bases at V and 11 bases at J, with 20 bases in the middle. Germline loops: CDR1 LGHNA, CDR2 YSLEER. Sample: peripheral blood. This sequence was found in a man aged 30-40 years with active or convalescent COVID-19. V is TRBV4-3 and J is TRBJ1-6; weak D call: TRBD1 (5 bases). The CDR3 reads CASSQDHGRQGIPPLHF. The CDR3 DNA follows: TGCGCCAGCAGCCAAGATCATGGCAGGCAGGGCATTCCACCCCTCCACTTT.